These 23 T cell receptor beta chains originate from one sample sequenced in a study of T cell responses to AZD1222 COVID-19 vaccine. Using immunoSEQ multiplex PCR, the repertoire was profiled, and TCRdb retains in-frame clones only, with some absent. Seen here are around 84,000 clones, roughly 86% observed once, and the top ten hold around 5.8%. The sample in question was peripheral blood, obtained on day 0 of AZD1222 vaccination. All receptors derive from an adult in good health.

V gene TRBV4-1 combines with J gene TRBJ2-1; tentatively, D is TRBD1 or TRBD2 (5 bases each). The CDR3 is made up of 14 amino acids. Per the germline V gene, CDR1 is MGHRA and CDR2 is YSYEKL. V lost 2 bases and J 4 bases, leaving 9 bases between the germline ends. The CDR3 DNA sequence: TGCGCCAGCAGCCAACCGGGACGATACAATGAGCAGTTCTTC. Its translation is CASSQPGRYNEQFF.

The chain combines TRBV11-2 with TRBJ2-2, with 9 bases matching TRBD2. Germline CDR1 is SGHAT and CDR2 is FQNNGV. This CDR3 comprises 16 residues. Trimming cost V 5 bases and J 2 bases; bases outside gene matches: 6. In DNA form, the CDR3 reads TGTGCCAGCAGCACGAGACTAGCGGTAAACACCGGGGAGCTGTTTTTT. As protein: CASSTRLAVNTGELFF.

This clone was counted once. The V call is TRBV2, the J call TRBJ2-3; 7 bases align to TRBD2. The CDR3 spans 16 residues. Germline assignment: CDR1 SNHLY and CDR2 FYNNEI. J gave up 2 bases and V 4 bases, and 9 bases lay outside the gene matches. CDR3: CASSVLEGRDTDTQYF. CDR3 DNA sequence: TGTGCCAGCAGTGTACTAGAGGGGAGGGACACAGATACGCAGTATTTT. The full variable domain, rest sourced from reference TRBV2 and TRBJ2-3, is EPEVTQTPSHQVTQMGQEVILRCVPISNHLYFYWYRQILGQKVEFLVSFYNNEISEKSEIFDDQFSVERPDGSNFTLKIRSTKLEDSAMYFCASSVLEGRDTDTQYFGPGTRLTVL.

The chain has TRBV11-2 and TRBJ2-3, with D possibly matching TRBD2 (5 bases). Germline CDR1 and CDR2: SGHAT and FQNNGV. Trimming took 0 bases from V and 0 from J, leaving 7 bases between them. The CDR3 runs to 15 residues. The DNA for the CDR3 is TGTGCCAGCAGCTTAGAGGGCGGGAGCACAGATACGCAGTATTTT. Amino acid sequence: CASSLEGGSTDTQYF.

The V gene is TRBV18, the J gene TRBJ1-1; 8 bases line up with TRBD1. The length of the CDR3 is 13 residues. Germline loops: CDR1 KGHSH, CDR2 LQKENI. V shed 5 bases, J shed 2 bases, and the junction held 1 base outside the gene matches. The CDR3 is CASSDRGNTEAFF. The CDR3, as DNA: TGTGCCAGCTCAGACAGGGGAAACACTGAAGCTTTCTTT. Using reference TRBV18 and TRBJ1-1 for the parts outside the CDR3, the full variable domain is NAGVMQNPRHLVRRRGQEARLRCSPMKGHSHVYWYRQLPEEGLKFMVYLQKENIIDESGMPKERFSAEFPKEGPSILRIQQVVRGDSAAYFCASSDRGNTEAFFGQGTRLTVV.

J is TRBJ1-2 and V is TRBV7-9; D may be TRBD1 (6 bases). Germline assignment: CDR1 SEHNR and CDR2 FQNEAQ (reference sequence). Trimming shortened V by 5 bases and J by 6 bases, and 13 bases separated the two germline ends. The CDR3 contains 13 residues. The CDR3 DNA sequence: TGTGCCAGCAGCGACGGACAGAGGCATGGCTACACCTTC. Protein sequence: CASSDGQRHGYTF. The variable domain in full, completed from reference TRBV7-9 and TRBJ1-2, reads DTGVSQNPRHKITKRGQNVTFRCDPISEHNRLYWYRQTLGQGPEFLTYFQNEAQLEKSRLLSDRFSAERPKGSFSTLEIQRTEQGDSAMYLCASSDGQRHGYTFGSGTRLTVV.

The CDR3 bases are TGTGCCAGCAGCCAAACAGGGGGTGGTGAAAAACTGTTTTTT. Its protein product is CASSQTGGGEKLFF. This sequence joins TRBV28 and TRBJ1-4, with TRBD1 matching over 8 bases. The CDR3 runs to 14 residues. The germline CDR1 and CDR2 sequences are MDHEN and SYDVKM. V lost 6 bases to trimming and J lost 7 bases; unmatched junction nucleotides: 7.

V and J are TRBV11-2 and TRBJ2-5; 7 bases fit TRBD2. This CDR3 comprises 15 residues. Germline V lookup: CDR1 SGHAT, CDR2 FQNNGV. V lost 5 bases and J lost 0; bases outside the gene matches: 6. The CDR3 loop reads CASSPGGTHQETQYF. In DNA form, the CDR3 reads TGTGCCAGCAGCCCGGGAGGCACTCACCAAGAGACCCAGTACTTC.

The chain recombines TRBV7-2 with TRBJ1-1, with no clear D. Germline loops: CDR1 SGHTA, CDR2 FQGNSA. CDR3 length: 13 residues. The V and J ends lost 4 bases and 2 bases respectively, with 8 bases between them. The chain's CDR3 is CASSSYYNTEAFF. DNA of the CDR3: TGTGCCAGCAGCTCCTACTATAACACTGAAGCTTTCTTT.

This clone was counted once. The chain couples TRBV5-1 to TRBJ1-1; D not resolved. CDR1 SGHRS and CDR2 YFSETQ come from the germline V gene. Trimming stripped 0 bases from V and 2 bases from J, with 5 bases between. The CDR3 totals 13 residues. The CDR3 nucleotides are TGCGCCAGCAGCTTGGATCCTAACACTGAAGCTTTCTTT. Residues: CASSLDPNTEAFF.

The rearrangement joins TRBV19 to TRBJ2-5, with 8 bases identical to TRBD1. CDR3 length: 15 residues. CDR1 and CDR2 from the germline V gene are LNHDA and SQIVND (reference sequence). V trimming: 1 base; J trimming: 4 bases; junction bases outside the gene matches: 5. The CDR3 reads CASSIADRGGETQYF. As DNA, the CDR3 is TGTGCCAGTAGTATAGCCGACAGGGGCGGAGAGACCCAGTACTTC.

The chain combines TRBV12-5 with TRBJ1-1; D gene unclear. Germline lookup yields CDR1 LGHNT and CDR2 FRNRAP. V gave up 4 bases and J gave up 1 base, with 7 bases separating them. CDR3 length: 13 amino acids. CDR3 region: CASGSEPNTEAFF. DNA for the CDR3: TGTGCTAGTGGTTCAGAGCCGAACACTGAAGCTTTCTTT.

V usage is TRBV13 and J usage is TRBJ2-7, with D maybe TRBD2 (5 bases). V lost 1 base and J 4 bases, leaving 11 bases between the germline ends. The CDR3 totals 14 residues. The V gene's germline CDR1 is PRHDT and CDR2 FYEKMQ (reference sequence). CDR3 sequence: CASSLVSSRYEQYF. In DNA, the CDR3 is TGTGCCAGCAGCTTAGTGTCTAGCCGATACGAGCAGTACTTC.

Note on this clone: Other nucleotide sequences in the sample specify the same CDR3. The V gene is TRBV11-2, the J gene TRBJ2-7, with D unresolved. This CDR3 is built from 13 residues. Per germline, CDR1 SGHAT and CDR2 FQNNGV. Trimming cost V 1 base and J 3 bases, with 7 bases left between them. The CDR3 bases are TGTGCCAGCAGCTTAGTGGGCGGCTACGAGCAGTACTTC. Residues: CASSLVGGYEQYF.

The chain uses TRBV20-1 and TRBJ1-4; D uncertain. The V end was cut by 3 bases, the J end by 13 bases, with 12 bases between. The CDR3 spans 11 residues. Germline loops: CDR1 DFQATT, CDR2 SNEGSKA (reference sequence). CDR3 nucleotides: TGCAGTGCTAGGTCGCGGGAAGTACTGTTTTTT. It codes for CSARSREVLFF.

DNA for the CDR3: TGTGCCAGCAGTTCGAGGGGCGGCAATCAGCCCCAGCATTTT. It encodes CASSSRGGNQPQHF. The chain combines TRBV27 with TRBJ1-5, with a tentative D call TRBD1 (5 bases). V was pared by 4 bases and J by 2 bases, with 9 bases between. CDR1 is MNHEY, CDR2 SMNVEV, per germline (reference sequence). The CDR3 runs to 14 residues.

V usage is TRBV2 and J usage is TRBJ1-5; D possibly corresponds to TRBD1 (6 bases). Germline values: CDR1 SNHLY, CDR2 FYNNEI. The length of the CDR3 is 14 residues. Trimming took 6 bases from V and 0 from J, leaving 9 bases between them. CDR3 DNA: TGTGCCAGCAGACGGACAGTTAGCAATCAGCCCCAGCATTTT. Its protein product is CASRRTVSNQPQHF.

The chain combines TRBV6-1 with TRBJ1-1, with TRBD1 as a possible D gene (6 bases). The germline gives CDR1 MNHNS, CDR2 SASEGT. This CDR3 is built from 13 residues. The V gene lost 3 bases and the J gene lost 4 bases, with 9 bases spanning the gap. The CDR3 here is CASSETGRTEAFF. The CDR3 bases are TGTGCCAGCAGTGAGACAGGCCGCACTGAAGCTTTCTTT.

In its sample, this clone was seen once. The CDR3 coding sequence is TGTGCCAGCAGCCGACCCGGCCTTGAAGCTTTCTTT. It specifies CASSRPGLEAFF. The chain is built from TRBV6-2 or TRBV6-3 and TRBJ1-1, with D hard to call. The CDR3 contains 12 residues. Germline assignment: CDR1 MNHEY and CDR2 SVGEGT. V gave up 6 bases and J gave up 7 bases, with 12 bases separating them.

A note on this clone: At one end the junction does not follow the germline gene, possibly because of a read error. The CDR3 DNA is TGTGCCAGCAGGGACTTATGGGGGGGAGAAAAACTGTTTTTT. It translates to CASRDLWGGEKLFF. The chain employs TRBV6-4 and TRBJ1-4, with D tentatively TRBD1 (5 bases). CDR3 length: 14 amino acids. CDR1 is MRHNA and CDR2 is SNTAGT in the germline V gene.

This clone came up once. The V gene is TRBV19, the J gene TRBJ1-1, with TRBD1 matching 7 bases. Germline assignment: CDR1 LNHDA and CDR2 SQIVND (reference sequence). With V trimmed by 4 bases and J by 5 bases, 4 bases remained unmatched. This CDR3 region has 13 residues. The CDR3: CASSNRGRTEAFF. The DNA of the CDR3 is TGTGCCAGTAGTAACAGGGGTAGGACTGAAGCTTTCTTT.

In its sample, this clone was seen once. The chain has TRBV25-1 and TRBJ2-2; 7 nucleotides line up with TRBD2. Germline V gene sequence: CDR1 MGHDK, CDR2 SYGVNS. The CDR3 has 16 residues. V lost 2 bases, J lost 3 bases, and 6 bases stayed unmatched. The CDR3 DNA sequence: TGTGCCAGCAGTGAACGTGGCGGGAGACACACCGGGGAGCTGTTTTTT. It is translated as CASSERGGRHTGELFF.

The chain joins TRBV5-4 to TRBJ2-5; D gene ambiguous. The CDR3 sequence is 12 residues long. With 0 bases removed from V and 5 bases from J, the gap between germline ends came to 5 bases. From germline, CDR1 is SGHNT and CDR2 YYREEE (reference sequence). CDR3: CASSLGLETQYF. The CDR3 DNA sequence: TGTGCCAGCAGCTTGGGACTGGAGACCCAGTACTTC.